The 31 T cell receptor beta chains given below trace back to one sample, sequenced in a study of blood T cell repertoires in COVID-19 (TCRdb year 2020). The library relied on the immunoSEQ multiplex PCR assay. What TCRdb holds here is the immuneACCESS table cut down to in-frame rearrangements. Part of the clones is not present; checked against another copy, under half of the missing clones reflect an unresolved V gene, and the others are unexplained. Within this sample are around 180,000 clones, with about nine tenths of them counted one time only. The ten largest clones take up around 24% of the sample. Sequenced input: peripheral blood. The receptors were sampled from a man aged 60 to 69 with acute or convalescent COVID-19.

The chain combines TRBV5-8 with TRBJ2-5; TRBD1 aligns across 7 bases. V lost 4 bases and J lost 13; bases outside the gene matches: 10. CDR3 length: 12 residues. Germline V lookup: CDR1 SGHTS, CDR2 YDEGEE. CDR3 sequence (DNA): TGTGCCAGCAGCCCATGGACAGGCCTTGCGTACTTC. It encodes CASSPWTGLAYF.

This chain uses TRBV7-9 with TRBJ2-3; 8 bases line up with TRBD2. The trim removed 3 bases at V and 1 base at J, leaving 3 bases unmatched. The CDR3 runs 15 residues. The germline V gene encodes CDR1 SEHNR and CDR2 FQNEAQ (reference sequence). CDR3 nucleotide sequence: TGTGCCAGCAGCTTCTTGGGACTAGGCACAGATACGCAGTATTTT. Translated: CASSFLGLGTDTQYF. Based on the CDR3 plus reference TRBV7-9 and TRBJ2-3, the full variable domain is DTGVSQNPRHKITKRGQNVTFRCDPISEHNRLYWYRQTLGQGPEFLTYFQNEAQLEKSRLLSDRFSAERPKGSFSTLEIQRTEQGDSAMYLCASSFLGLGTDTQYFGPGTRLTVL.

The chain joins TRBV11-3 to TRBJ2-2; 12 bases match TRBD2. This CDR3 has 15 amino acids. Germline loops: CDR1 SGHNT, CDR2 YENEEA. J lost 6 bases, V lost 3 bases, and 2 bases had no gene match. The CDR3 protein is CASSLGLAGAGELFF. The CDR3, as DNA: TGTGCCAGCAGCTTGGGACTAGCGGGTGCCGGGGAGCTGTTTTTT.

V usage is TRBV7-9 and J usage is TRBJ2-3; D is uncertain. The CDR3 has 10 residues. Germline CDR1 is SEHNR and CDR2 is FQNEAQ (reference sequence). The V end was cut by 5 bases, the J end by 6 bases, with 3 bases between. The CDR3 coding sequence is TGTGCCAGCAGCCCTGATACGCAGTATTTT. Its protein product is CASSPDTQYF.

Only one count was recorded for this clone. The CDR3 loop is CASSYSIGAEQYF. For the CDR3, the DNA is TGTGCCAGCAGTTACTCGATAGGGGCCGAGCAGTACTTC. The rearrangement joins TRBV6-5 to TRBJ2-7; tentative D call: TRBD1 (5 bases). Per germline, CDR1 MNHEY and CDR2 SVGAGI. V was pared by 0 bases and J by 6 bases, with 9 bases between. The CDR3 totals 13 residues.

The table lists this clone with a count of one. The V call is TRBV6-1, the J call TRBJ2-7, with 8 bases identical to TRBD2. J gave up 6 bases and V 2 bases, and 6 bases lay outside the gene matches. Germline-derived CDR1 and CDR2 are MNHNS and SASEGT. The CDR3 runs to 14 residues. CDR3 bases: TGTGCCAGCAGTGAAATGGTAGCGGGGATCGAGCAGTACGTC. Translating gives CASSEMVAGIEQYV.

The rearrangement links TRBV5-8 to TRBJ1-2; perhaps TRBD1 as D (5 bases). The CDR3 runs to 15 residues. The germline V and J ends were trimmed by 0 bases and 2 bases, with 11 bases remaining between them. CDR1 is SGHTS, CDR2 YDEGEE, per germline. CDR3 protein: CASSLVEGFNYGYTF. The CDR3 DNA sequence: TGTGCCAGCAGCTTGGTGGAGGGGTTCAACTATGGCTACACCTTC. The variable domain in full, completed from reference TRBV5-8 and TRBJ1-2, reads EAGVTQSPTHLIKTRGQQATLRCSPISGHTSVYWYQQALGLGLQFLLWYDEGEERNRGNFPPRFSGRQFPNYSSELNVNALELEDSALYLCASSLVEGFNYGYTFGSGTRLTVV.

In this sample, this clone turned up a few times. The chain joins TRBV5-6 to TRBJ1-2, with D possibly TRBD1 on 6 matching bases. Germline CDR1 is SGHDT and CDR2 is YYEEEE. Trimming took off 3 bases at V and 4 bases at J, with 13 bases between the two ends. The CDR3 extends over 14 amino acids. The CDR3 loop is CASSSTRGSYGYTF. For the CDR3, the DNA is TGTGCCAGCAGCTCGACCAGGGGTAGCTATGGCTACACCTTC.

This clone was seen only once. This chain uses TRBV9 with TRBJ1-2, with a weak D call TRBD1 (6 bases). Trimming cost V 6 bases and J 6 bases, with 21 bases left between them. Germline CDR1 and CDR2: SGDLS and YYNGEE. CDR3 length: 15 amino acids. CDR3 DNA: TGTGCCAGCACCAGTCATTTTACAGGGATCGATGGCTACACCTTC. It specifies CASTSHFTGIDGYTF.

This chain joins TRBV24-1 and TRBJ1-2, with 9 positions matching TRBD1. The germline CDR1 and CDR2 sequences are KGHDR and SFDVKD. V lost 2 bases to trimming and J lost 6 bases; unmatched junction nucleotides: 12. This CDR3 spans 17 amino acids. The CDR3 region is CATSDSTNRGLGDGYTF. Written as DNA, the CDR3 is TGTGCCACCAGTGATTCGACGAACAGGGGGCTGGGGGATGGCTACACCTTC.

The V and J genes are TRBV7-2 and TRBJ2-3; TRBD2 matches at 7 bases. V shed 4 bases and J 10 bases; nucleotides not matched to a gene: 17. Germline V lookup: CDR1 SGHTA, CDR2 FQGNSA. The CDR3 loop spans 16 amino acids. The CDR3 loop is CASSSRASGAPHPQYF. As DNA, the CDR3 is TGTGCCAGCAGCTCACGGGCTAGCGGAGCCCCTCATCCGCAGTATTTT.

The chain links TRBV30 to TRBJ2-5; 10 bases match TRBD2. Unmatched junction bases numbered 3, after V lost 0 bases and J lost 2 bases. The CDR3 loop spans 15 amino acids. The germline V gene has CDR1 GTSNPN and CDR2 SVGIG (reference sequence). This chain's CDR3 is CAWSVTSGWQETQYF. In DNA, the CDR3 is TGTGCCTGGAGTGTGACTAGCGGGTGGCAAGAGACCCAGTACTTC.

The DNA of the CDR3 is TGTGCCAGCAGTTACTGGGACAGCTCCTACAATGAGCAGTTCTTC. This sequence encodes CASSYWDSSYNEQFF. The chain couples TRBV6-2 or TRBV6-3 to TRBJ2-1; 7 bases line up with TRBD1. CDR1 and CDR2 (germline): MNHEY, SVGEGT. V trimming: 1 base; J trimming: 0 bases; junction bases outside the gene matches: 0. The CDR3 loop spans 15 amino acids.

The J gene is TRBJ2-7, the V gene TRBV6-5, with 9 positions matching TRBD1. The V and J ends lost 6 bases and 2 bases, in that order; junction bases with no gene match: 5. The CDR3 length is 14 residues. Germline V gene sequence: CDR1 MNHEY, CDR2 SVGAGI. The CDR3 protein is CASSRDRATYEQYV. The CDR3, as DNA: TGTGCCAGCAGCCGGGACAGGGCCACCTACGAGCAGTACGTC.

The chain is built from TRBV29-1 and TRBJ1-1; D ambiguous. V lost 3 bases to trimming and J lost 1 base, with 3 bases between them. The CDR3 contains 11 residues. Germline CDR1 is SQVTM and CDR2 is ANQGSEA. The CDR3, as DNA: TGCAGCGTTGACGGGAACACTGAAGCTTTCTTT. Translating gives CSVDGNTEAFF.

This clone was found a few times. The chain has TRBV10-3 and TRBJ1-2, with TRBD1 identical over 7 bases. This CDR3 has 14 residues. Germline CDR1 and CDR2: ENHRY and SYGVKD. V gave up 6 bases and J gave up 4 bases; unmatched junction bases: 8. The CDR3 here is CAISSDRESYGYTF. CDR3 coding DNA: TGTGCCATCAGCTCCGACAGGGAGTCCTATGGCTACACCTTC.

CDR3 nucleotides: TGCGCCAAGAGGGACAGGGCGACCTCTGGAAACACCATATATTTT. Protein product: CAKRDRATSGNTIYF. The chain recombines TRBV4-1 with TRBJ1-3; 9 positions agree with TRBD1. This CDR3 has 15 amino acids. V lost 10 bases, J lost 0 bases, and 7 bases stayed unmatched. The germline CDR1 and CDR2 sequences are MGHRA and YSYEKL.

A few counts support this clone. The same CDR3 can be traced to other DNA sequences in this sample. The V and J genes are TRBV5-1 and TRBJ1-1; D perhaps matches TRBD1 (5 bases). Trimming stripped 0 bases from V and 5 bases from J, with 8 bases between. Germline V CDR1 and CDR2: SGHRS, YFSETQ. The CDR3 runs to 13 residues. DNA for the CDR3: TGCGCCAGCAGCTTGGATGGGGGGACTGAAGCTTTCTTT. This gives the protein CASSLDGGTEAFF.

The chain links TRBV5-1 to TRBJ1-1, with D tentatively TRBD1 (5 bases). Germline CDR1 and CDR2: SGHRS and YFSETQ. The CDR3 has 13 residues. With 3 bases removed from V and 6 bases from J, the gap between germline ends came to 12 bases. DNA of the CDR3: TGCGCCAGCAGCTCGGAGGGGCTATCTGAAGCTTTCTTT. Protein sequence: CASSSEGLSEAFF. Full variable domain (rest looked up from reference TRBV5-1 and TRBJ1-1): KAGVTQTPRYLIKTRGQQVTLSCSPISGHRSVSWYQQTPGQGLQFLFEYFSETQRNKGNFPGRFSGRQFSNSRSEMNVSTLELGDSALYLCASSSEGLSEAFFGQGTRLTVV.

This chain connects TRBV14 to TRBJ1-2, with no clear D. Deletions cut 1 base from V and 14 bases from J, with 11 bases between. Germline CDR1 reads SGHDN; CDR2 reads FVKESK. The CDR3 is made up of 11 amino acids. CDR3 loop: CASSQGGEVTF. In DNA, the CDR3 is TGTGCCAGCAGCCAAGGCGGTGAGGTAACCTTC.

As regards this clone: This same CDR3 is encoded by further DNA sequences in the sample. The chain combines TRBV27 with TRBJ1-5; D uncertain. CDR1 is MNHEY and CDR2 is SMNVEV in the germline V gene (reference sequence). This CDR3 is 13 amino acids long. V was pared by 2 bases and J by 6 bases, with 8 bases between. CDR3 bases: TGTGCCAGCAGTTTAAGCGTAAGTCAGCCCCAGCATTTT. Amino acid sequence: CASSLSVSQPQHF.

This rearrangement joins TRBV3-1 (or the pseudogene TRBV3-2) to TRBJ1-2; D may be TRBD1 (6 bases). Germline CDR1 reads LGHDT; CDR2 reads YNNKEL (reference sequence). The CDR3 length is 16 residues. Deletions cut 0 bases from V and 6 bases from J, with 17 bases between. CDR3 protein: CASSQEALGTRNGYTF. The CDR3, as DNA: TGTGCCAGCAGCCAAGAAGCGCTCGGGACAAGGAATGGCTACACCTTC.

The chain uses TRBV5-1 and TRBJ1-1, with TRBD1 identical over 10 bases. V trimming: 3 bases; J trimming: 8 bases; junction bases outside the gene matches: 10. CDR1 and CDR2 (germline): SGHRS, YFSETQ. The CDR3 runs 15 residues. The CDR3, as DNA: TGCGCCAGCAGCTCCTCTTCCCGGGACAGGGGCGAAGCTTTCTTT. Translated: CASSSSSRDRGEAFF.

This clone has only one observation. V usage is TRBV9 and J usage is TRBJ2-1; D may be TRBD1 (5 bases). With 3 bases removed from V and 3 bases from J, the gap between germline ends came to 16 bases. This CDR3 is 16 amino acids long. Germline V lookup: CDR1 SGDLS, CDR2 YYNGEE. For the CDR3, the DNA is TGTGCCAGCAGCGGCGAAGTGGGGCGATTCTACAATGAGCAGTTCTTC. Its translation: CASSGEVGRFYNEQFF. Combining the CDR3 with reference TRBV9 and TRBJ2-1 gives the whole variable domain DSGVTQTPKHLITATGQRVTLRCSPRSGDLSVYWYQQSLDQGLQFLIQYYNGEERAKGNILERFSAQQFPDLHSELNLSSLELGDSALYFCASSGEVGRFYNEQFFGPGTRLTVL.

V and J are TRBV27 and TRBJ2-5; TRBD1 aligns across 8 bases. Germline V gene data show CDR1 as MNHEY and CDR2 as SMNVEV (reference sequence). The J segment lost 5 bases and the V segment lost 8 bases, leaving 7 bases of the junction unmatched. This CDR3 is built from 13 residues. The CDR3 loop is CASGQGAWETQYF. The CDR3 nucleotides are TGTGCCAGCGGTCAGGGGGCCTGGGAGACCCAGTACTTC.

The gene calls are TRBV6-5 and TRBJ2-5; possibly TRBD1 for D (5 bases). The V gene's germline CDR1 is MNHEY and CDR2 SVGAGI. V was pared by 9 bases and J by 3 bases, with 11 bases between. CDR3 length: 12 residues. The CDR3 reads CARGHREETQYF. The CDR3 nucleotides read TGTGCCAGGGGGCACAGAGAAGAGACCCAGTACTTC.

The genes are TRBV5-6 and TRBJ1-2; 7 nucleotides match TRBD1. This CDR3 region has 14 residues. V was pared by 4 bases and J by 2 bases, with 5 bases of the junction left unmatched. Germline loops: CDR1 SGHDT, CDR2 YYEEEE. For the CDR3, the DNA is TGTGCCAGCAGCACGGGACAGCTGAACTATGGCTACACCTTC. It encodes CASSTGQLNYGYTF.

This clone was seen only once. This chain joins TRBV18 and TRBJ2-3; TRBD2 agrees at 14 bases. Germline loops: CDR1 KGHSH, CDR2 LQKENI. This CDR3 comprises 15 residues. Trimming took 4 bases from V and 5 from J; bases not matched to a gene: 2. CDR3 sequence (DNA): TGTGCCAGCTCACTCGGGACTAGCGGGGGAGATACGCAGTATTTT. Translation: CASSLGTSGGDTQYF.

The chain employs TRBV6-5 and TRBJ1-2; the D gene is possibly TRBD1 (6 bases). Germline V gene lookup returns CDR1 MNHEY and CDR2 SVGAGI. There are 13 residues in the CDR3. The germline V and J ends were trimmed by 1 base and 8 bases, with 11 bases remaining between them. CDR3 protein: CASSYFRGQGYTF. CDR3 coding DNA: TGTGCCAGCAGTTACTTCAGGGGACAAGGCTACACCTTC.

The V and J genes are TRBV11-3 and TRBJ1-2; D uncertain. Germline V gives CDR1 SGHNT, CDR2 YENEEA. The CDR3 sequence is 14 residues long. V was shortened by 4 bases and J by 0 bases, with 9 bases between the two germline ends. The CDR3 sequence is CASSSQQSNYGYTF. DNA of the CDR3: TGTGCCAGCAGCTCACAGCAATCTAACTATGGCTACACCTTC.

The chain recombines TRBV6-4 with TRBJ2-2; 7 bases align to TRBD2. Per germline, CDR1 MRHNA and CDR2 SNTAGT. There are 13 residues in the CDR3. J lost 6 bases, V lost 2 bases, and 0 bases had no gene match. The CDR3 sequence: CASSDGGAGELFF. CDR3 DNA sequence: TGTGCCAGCAGTGACGGGGGGGCCGGGGAGCTGTTTTTT.